A single sample is the source of the 27 T cell receptor beta chains below, sequenced in a study of long-term antiretroviral therapy in people with HIV (dated by TCRdb to between 2022 and 2023). The immunoSEQ hsTCRB v3.0 assay was used at survey level resolution for TRB variable region sequencing. What TCRdb holds here is the immuneACCESS table cut down to in-frame rearrangements. Part of the clones is not present; checked against another copy, under half of the missing clones reflect an unresolved V gene, and the others are unexplained. The sample yields roughly 35,000 clones; about 93% were counted once. The ten largest clones represent 3.7% of the sample. The sequencing used unsorted PBMCs, collected more than 5 years after starting antiretroviral therapy. The receptors here all came from a woman aged 50 to 60 with HIV.

This clone was detected only once. This chain joins TRBV7-2 and TRBJ2-7; 12 nucleotides line up with TRBD1. The CDR3 loop spans 16 amino acids. CDR1 SGHTA and CDR2 FQGNSA come from the germline V gene. The V gene end was trimmed by 1 base and the J gene end by 5 bases; junction bases not matched to a gene: 6. CDR3: CASSLVSGQGAHEQYF. The DNA of the CDR3 is TGTGCCAGCAGCTTAGTATCGGGACAGGGGGCTCACGAGCAGTACTTC.

The V call is TRBV27, the J call TRBJ2-5; either TRBD1 or TRBD2 may supply D (5 bases each). CDR3 size: 14 residues. Germline-derived CDR1 and CDR2 are MNHEY and SMNVEV (reference sequence). V was clipped by 3 bases and J by 5 bases, with 13 bases between them. The CDR3 reads CASSFEGHHETQYF. Written as DNA, the CDR3 is TGTGCCAGCAGTTTCGAGGGGCATCACGAGACCCAGTACTTC.

The V call is TRBV11-2, the J call TRBJ1-2; 9 nucleotides match TRBD1. This CDR3 region has 14 residues. Germline trimming cut 1 base from V and 7 bases from J; bases unmatched to any gene: 4. Per germline, CDR1 SGHAT and CDR2 FQNNGV. Here the CDR3 DNA reads TGTGCCAGCAGCTTAGCAACAGGGGGCTCTGGCTACACCTTC. Translated, it gives CASSLATGGSGYTF.

The gene calls are TRBV18 and TRBJ2-2; D remains unclear. V shed 6 bases and J shed 6 bases, with 5 bases lying between them. Germline assignment: CDR1 KGHSH and CDR2 LQKENI. CDR3 size: 11 residues. The CDR3 bases are TGTGCCAGCTCCCCGCCCGGGGAGCTGTTTTTT. As protein: CASSPPGELFF.

The DNA of the CDR3 is TGTGCCAGCAGCTTAGGATTTGGACCCCCCGAGAATGAGCAGTTCTTC. Encoded protein: CASSLGFGPPENEQFF. The chain combines TRBV13 with TRBJ2-1; D remains unclear. V lost 0 bases, J lost 7 bases, and 16 bases lay in between. The CDR3 consists of 16 residues. Germline CDR1 and CDR2: PRHDT and FYEKMQ (reference sequence).

This sequence joins TRBV9 and TRBJ2-5; 8 bases align to TRBD2. CDR1 is SGDLS and CDR2 is YYNGEE in the germline V gene. CDR3 length: 16 residues. The J segment lost 4 bases and the V segment lost 0 bases, leaving 8 bases of the junction unmatched. For the CDR3, the DNA is TGTGCCAGCAGCGTAGGACAACGGGGGGGGGCAGAGACCCAGTACTTC. Its protein product is CASSVGQRGGAETQYF. The variable domain in full, with the rest retrieved from reference TRBV9 and TRBJ2-5, is DSGVTQTPKHLITATGQRVTLRCSPRSGDLSVYWYQQSLDQGLQFLIQYYNGEERAKGNILERFSAQQFPDLHSELNLSSLELGDSALYFCASSVGQRGGAETQYFGPGTRLLVL.

The CDR3 here is CASSLGGTGGPGELFF. Written as DNA, the CDR3 is TGTGCCAGCAGCCTTGGGGGGACAGGAGGGCCCGGGGAGCTGTTTTTT. The chain links TRBV2 to TRBJ2-2; the match to TRBD1 covers 8 bases. Germline V lookup: CDR1 SNHLY, CDR2 FYNNEI. The CDR3 loop spans 16 amino acids. V was clipped by 6 bases and J by 6 bases; unmatched bases: 12.

The chain joins TRBV6-5 to TRBJ2-7, with no clear D. This CDR3 comprises 16 residues. Germline V gene lookup returns CDR1 MNHEY and CDR2 SVGAGI. Trimming removed 0 bases at V and 3 bases at J, with 15 bases between. CDR3 sequence (DNA): TGTGCCAGCAGTTACTCGAACTGGGCGGCGGACTACGAGCAGTACTTC. Protein sequence: CASSYSNWAADYEQYF.

The chain employs TRBV27 and TRBJ2-5, with D possibly matching TRBD2 (7 bases). CDR3 length equals 17 residues. CDR1 is MNHEY and CDR2 is SMNVEV in the germline V gene (reference sequence). V shed 4 bases and J shed 5 bases, with 23 bases lying between them. In DNA, the CDR3 is TGTGCCAGCAGTTCCCAGGGGAGGGGTGGCGGTGGGGAGACCCAGTACTTC. Encoded protein: CASSSQGRGGGGETQYF.

The rearrangement uses TRBV11-3 and TRBJ2-3, with a weak D call TRBD1 (6 bases). Per germline, CDR1 SGHNT and CDR2 YENEEA. CDR3 length: 15 residues. With 4 bases removed from V and 2 bases from J, the gap between germline ends came to 13 bases. The CDR3 DNA sequence: TGTGCCAGCAGCTCTAACGGACAGCACACAGATACGCAGTATTTT. Translation: CASSSNGQHTDTQYF.

This clone showed up just a few times. The rearrangement links TRBV4-1 to TRBJ2-5, with D tentatively TRBD2 (6 bases). Germline-derived CDR1 and CDR2 are MGHRA and YSYEKL. Trimming took 4 bases from V and 5 from J, leaving 11 bases between them. The CDR3 has 13 amino acids. The CDR3 nucleotides read TGCGCCAGCAGCCCTGGAGGGTCCGAGACCCAGTACTTC. Amino acids: CASSPGGSETQYF.

The V gene is TRBV6-1, the J gene TRBJ1-1; a weak D match, TRBD1 (5 bases). Per germline, CDR1 MNHNS and CDR2 SASEGT. The CDR3 has 14 residues. V was shortened by 10 bases and J by 2 bases, with 17 bases between the two germline ends. CDR3 residues: CATLRAGSNTEAFF. The CDR3 region has the DNA TGTGCCACCCTTAGGGCAGGGTCCAACACTGAAGCTTTCTTT.

This clone showed up just a few times. V gene TRBV11-3 combines with J gene TRBJ2-3; 10 bases align to TRBD1. CDR3 length equals 18 residues. V lost 1 base, J lost 0 bases, and 7 bases stayed unmatched. Looked up from germline, CDR1 is SGHNT and CDR2 is YENEEA. DNA of the CDR3: TGTGCCAGCAGCTTAGGCCGGGACAGGGGACCCAGCACAGATACGCAGTATTTT. It codes for CASSLGRDRGPSTDTQYF.

This rearrangement joins TRBV6-5 to TRBJ1-2; 8 positions match TRBD1. The CDR3 sequence is 15 residues long. The V gene end was trimmed by 2 bases and the J gene end by 7 bases; junction bases not matched to a gene: 9. Germline CDR1 is MNHEY and CDR2 is SVGAGI. CDR3 sequence reads: CASSYAQGEVFGYTF. The CDR3 nucleotides are TGTGCCAGCAGTTACGCACAGGGGGAGGTCTTTGGCTACACCTTC.

CDR3 sequence reads: CASSQDYRVTYEQYF. CDR3 DNA: TGCGCCAGCAGCCAAGACTACAGGGTGACCTACGAGCAGTACTTC. The genes are TRBV4-1 and TRBJ2-7; tentatively, D is TRBD1 (6 bases). Germline CDR1 MGHRA, CDR2 YSYEKL. The CDR3 loop spans 15 amino acids. Trimming took off 0 bases at V and 2 bases at J, with 11 bases between the two ends.

This clone was counted a single time. The rearrangement links TRBV7-2 to TRBJ2-2; D call uncertain. This CDR3 contains 15 residues. V was shortened by 3 bases and J by 2 bases, with 10 bases between the two germline ends. In germline, CDR1 is SGHTA, CDR2 FQGNSA. The CDR3 bases are TGTGCCAGCAGCTTGGACCCTGCAAACACCGGGGAGCTGTTTTTT. It yields the protein CASSLDPANTGELFF.

The V call is TRBV5-1, the J call TRBJ2-6; weak D call: TRBD1 (5 bases). Germline V gene sequence: CDR1 SGHRS, CDR2 YFSETQ. The CDR3 runs 15 residues. Trimming shortened V by 5 bases and J by 6 bases, and 15 bases separated the two germline ends. The DNA of the CDR3 is TGCGCCAGCAGTTTTACCCAGGGTGAGGCCAACGTCCTGACTTTC. Translated: CASSFTQGEANVLTF.

The chain joins TRBV5-4 to TRBJ2-5; D is unclear. CDR3 length: 13 residues. Trimming pared 2 bases from V and 5 bases from J, leaving 10 bases between. CDR1 is SGHNT and CDR2 is YYREEE in the germline V gene (reference sequence). The CDR3 nucleotides are TGTGCCAGCAGCTTTACAGTACGGGAGACCCAGTACTTC. This codes for CASSFTVRETQYF.

In its sample, this clone was seen once. This chain joins TRBV10-3 and TRBJ1-2, with D hard to call. The V end lost 4 bases, the J end lost 2 bases, and 2 bases lay between the germline ends. Germline CDR1 ENHRY, CDR2 SYGVKD. The CDR3 runs to 11 residues. The CDR3 loop is CAISGNYGYTF. Written as DNA, the CDR3 is TGTGCCATCAGTGGCAACTATGGCTACACCTTC.

The chain has TRBV5-4 and TRBJ2-5, with TRBD1 matching 7 bases. Per the germline V gene, CDR1 is SGHNT and CDR2 is YYREEE (reference sequence). The CDR3 is 15 amino acids. The V and J ends lost 3 bases and 1 base, in that order; junction bases with no gene match: 6. The CDR3 loop reads CASSWDGDSQETQYF. The CDR3 region has the DNA TGTGCCAGCAGCTGGGACGGGGACAGCCAAGAGACCCAGTACTTC.

This sequence joins TRBV7-2 and TRBJ2-4, with 9 bases aligning to TRBD2. The germline gives CDR1 SGHTA, CDR2 FQGNSA. V lost 4 bases, J lost 1 base, and 14 bases stayed unmatched. The CDR3 extends over 19 amino acids. As DNA, the CDR3 is TGTGCCAGCAGCTCCCTCGGGGCGGGGGGGCCAGCGGCCAAAAACATTCAGTACTTC. Protein: CASSSLGAGGPAAKNIQYF.

The chain joins TRBV7-3 to TRBJ2-1, with 14 bases lining up with TRBD2. The ends lost 8 bases at V and 7 bases at J; junction bases unmatched: 4. CDR3 size: 14 residues. Germline-derived CDR1 and CDR2 are SGHTA and FQGTGA. CDR3 amino acids: CASGLAGGLNEQFF. For the CDR3, the DNA is TGTGCCAGCGGACTAGCGGGGGGCCTAAATGAGCAGTTCTTC.

The chain recombines TRBV5-1 with TRBJ1-1, with D possibly being TRBD1 (5 bases). V gave up 7 bases and J gave up 4 bases, with 17 bases separating them. The length of the CDR3 is 14 residues. CDR1 and CDR2 from the germline V gene are SGHRS and YFSETQ. Written as DNA, the CDR3 is TGCGCCAGCCCCATCCGGGGCGGGGGCACTGAAGCTTTCTTT. This codes for CASPIRGGGTEAFF.

To note about this clone: The germline gene is not matched at one end of the junction; a read error may be the cause. V is TRBV7-7 and J is TRBJ2-3, with D possibly matching TRBD2 (5 bases). CDR3 size: 13 residues. From germline, CDR1 is SSHAT and CDR2 FNYEAQ (reference sequence). Here the CDR3 reads CASSLVVGNTQYF. Written as DNA, the CDR3 is TGTGCTAGCAGCTTAGTGGTCGGGAATACGCAGTATTTT.

The rearrangement links TRBV18 to TRBJ2-2, with D maybe TRBD1 (5 bases). This CDR3 contains 15 residues. Germline values: CDR1 KGHSH, CDR2 LQKENI. The V and J ends lost 6 bases and 1 base respectively, with 12 bases between them. CDR3 sequence: CASSPSTGNTGELFF. CDR3 bases: TGTGCCAGCTCGCCTAGTACAGGGAACACCGGGGAGCTGTTTTTT. Full variable domain (remainder filled in from reference TRBV18 and TRBJ2-2): NAGVMQNPRHLVRRRGQEARLRCSPMKGHSHVYWYRQLPEEGLKFMVYLQKENIIDESGMPKERFSAEFPKEGPSILRIQQVVRGDSAAYFCASSPSTGNTGELFFGEGSRLTVL.

The chain has TRBV6-5 and TRBJ1-1; unclear D gene. The CDR3 loop spans 15 amino acids. Germline values: CDR1 MNHEY, CDR2 SVGAGI. V was shortened by 5 bases and J by 1 base, with 14 bases between the two germline ends. The CDR3 DNA sequence: TGTGCCAGCAGTCCCCTCCGGTGGTCGAACACTGAAGCTTTCTTT. Encoded protein: CASSPLRWSNTEAFF.

This chain joins TRBV5-1 and TRBJ1-6; 12 bases line up with TRBD1. The V segment lost 4 bases and the J segment 6 bases; nucleotides outside the gene matches: 8. Germline V gives CDR1 SGHRS, CDR2 YFSETQ. The CDR3 loop spans 17 amino acids. The CDR3: CASSREGQGAANSPLHF. For the CDR3, the DNA is TGCGCCAGCAGCAGGGAGGGACAGGGGGCCGCTAATTCACCCCTCCACTTT.